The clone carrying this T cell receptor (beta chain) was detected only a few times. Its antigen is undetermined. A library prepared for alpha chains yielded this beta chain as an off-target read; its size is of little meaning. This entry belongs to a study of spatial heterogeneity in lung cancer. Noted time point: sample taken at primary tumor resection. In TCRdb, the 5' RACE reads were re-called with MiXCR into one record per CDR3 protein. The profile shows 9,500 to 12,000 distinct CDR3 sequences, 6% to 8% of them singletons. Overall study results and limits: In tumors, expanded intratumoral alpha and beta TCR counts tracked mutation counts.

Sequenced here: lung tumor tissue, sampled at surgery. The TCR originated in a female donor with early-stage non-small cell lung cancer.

For the CDR3, the DNA is TGTGCCTGGACCCGTCGGGGACAGCCAAGAGGGACTGAAGCTTTCTTT. This encodes CAWTRRGQPRGTEAFF. The V gene is TRBV30, the J gene TRBJ1-1, with TRBD1 matching 7 bases. Per the germline V gene, CDR1 is GTSNPN and CDR2 is SVGIG (reference sequence). This CDR3 is built from 16 residues. J lost 5 bases, V lost 4 bases, and 16 bases had no gene match.